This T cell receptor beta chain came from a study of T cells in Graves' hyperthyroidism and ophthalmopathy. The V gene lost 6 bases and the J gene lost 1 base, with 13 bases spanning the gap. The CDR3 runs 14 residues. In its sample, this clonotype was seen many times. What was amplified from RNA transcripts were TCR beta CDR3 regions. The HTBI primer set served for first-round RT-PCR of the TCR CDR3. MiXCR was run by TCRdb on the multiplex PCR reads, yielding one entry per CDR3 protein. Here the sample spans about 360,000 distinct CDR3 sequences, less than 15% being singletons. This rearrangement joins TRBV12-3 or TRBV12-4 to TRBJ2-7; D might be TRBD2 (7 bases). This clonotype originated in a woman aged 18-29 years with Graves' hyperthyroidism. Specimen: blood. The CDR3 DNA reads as TGTGCCAGCAGCCGAGGGGGACTATCCTACGAGCAGTACTTC. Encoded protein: CASSRGGLSYEQYF.